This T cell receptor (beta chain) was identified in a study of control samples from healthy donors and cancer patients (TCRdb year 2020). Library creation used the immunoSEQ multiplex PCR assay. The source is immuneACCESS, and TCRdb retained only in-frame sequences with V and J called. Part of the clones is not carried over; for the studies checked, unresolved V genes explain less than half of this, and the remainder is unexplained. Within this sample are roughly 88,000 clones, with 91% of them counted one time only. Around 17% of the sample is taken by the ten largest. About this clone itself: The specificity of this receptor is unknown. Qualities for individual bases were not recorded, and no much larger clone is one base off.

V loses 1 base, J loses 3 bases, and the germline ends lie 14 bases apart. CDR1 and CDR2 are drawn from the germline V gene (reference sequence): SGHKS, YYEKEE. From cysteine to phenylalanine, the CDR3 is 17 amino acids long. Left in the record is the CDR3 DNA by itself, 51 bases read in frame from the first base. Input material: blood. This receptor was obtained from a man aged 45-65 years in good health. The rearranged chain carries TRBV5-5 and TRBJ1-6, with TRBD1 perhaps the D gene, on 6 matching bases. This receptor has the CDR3 CASSLKGDGGYNSPLHF. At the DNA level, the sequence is TGTGCCAGCAGCTTGAAGGGGGACGGGGGCTATAATTCACCCCTCCACTTT.